Presented here are 29 T cell receptor beta chains from one specimen sequenced in a study of blood T cell repertoires in COVID-19. Assay: immunoSEQ multiplex PCR; the TCRdb copy retains only in-frame clones and omits some. The profile shows 210,000 or so clones, about 89% of them singletons. Sequencing was carried out using peripheral blood. Receptors were obtained from a woman aged 40 to 50 with acute or convalescent COVID-19.

The chain employs TRBV9 and TRBJ1-6, with unresolved D. This CDR3 region has 15 residues. The V gene's germline CDR1 is SGDLS and CDR2 YYNGEE. With 3 bases removed from V and 10 bases from J, the gap between germline ends came to 17 bases. CDR3 sequence (DNA): TGTGCCAGCAGCGGTACCGGGTCGTCGTACTCACCCCTCCACTTT. Its protein product is CASSGTGSSYSPLHF.

The chain combines TRBV24-1 with TRBJ1-4, with D perhaps matching TRBD1 (6 bases). There are 13 residues in the CDR3. Trimming removed 4 bases at V and 10 bases at J, with 12 bases between. Germline CDR1 and CDR2: KGHDR and SFDVKD. The CDR3 region is CATSETGLGKLFF. In DNA, the CDR3 is TGTGCCACCAGTGAAACAGGGCTGGGAAAACTGTTTTTT.

V is TRBV19 and J is TRBJ1-5; TRBD1 aligns across 8 bases. Trimming took 10 bases from V and 7 from J; bases not matched to a gene: 12. Germline CDR1 and CDR2: LNHDA and SQIVND (reference sequence). The CDR3 is 14 amino acids. CDR3 sequence: CATSGANRGQPQHF. The CDR3 DNA reads TGTGCCACTTCGGGGGCCAACAGGGGGCAGCCCCAGCATTTT. Supplemented by reference TRBV19 and TRBJ1-5, the full variable domain reads DGGITQSPKYLFRKEGQNVTLSCEQNLNHDAMYWYRQDPGQGLRLIYYSQIVNDFQKGDIAEGYSVSREKKESFPLTVTSAQKNPTAFYLCATSGANRGQPQHFGDGTRLSIL.

The genes are TRBV10-2 and TRBJ1-1; D gene ambiguous. In germline, CDR1 is WSHSY, CDR2 SAAADI. The ends were cut back, 4 bases at V and 1 base at J, with 7 bases in the middle. This CDR3 has 13 residues. DNA of the CDR3: TGCGCCAGCAGTGTAGAGGGGAACACTGAAGCTTTCTTT. It translates to CASSVEGNTEAFF.

This chain joins TRBV6-1 and TRBJ2-7; TRBD1 aligns across 9 bases. Per the germline V gene, CDR1 is MNHNS and CDR2 is SASEGT. V was clipped by 2 bases and J by 3 bases; unmatched bases: 2. This CDR3 has 14 amino acids. The CDR3 sequence is CASSESDRGYEQYV. CDR3 DNA: TGTGCCAGCAGTGAATCGGACAGGGGCTACGAGCAGTACGTC.

The V gene is TRBV9, the J gene TRBJ1-1; 9 bases agree with TRBD1. The V gene's germline CDR1 is SGDLS and CDR2 YYNGEE. This CDR3 contains 15 residues. The V gene end was trimmed by 0 bases and the J gene end by 6 bases; junction bases not matched to a gene: 6. DNA for the CDR3: TGTGCCAGCAGCGTAGGTCTGGGACAGGGAGCTGAAGCTTTCTTT. Encoded protein: CASSVGLGQGAEAFF.

J is TRBJ2-3 and V is TRBV7-2; 12 nucleotides line up with TRBD1. CDR1 is SGHTA, CDR2 FQGNSA, per germline. Germline trimming cut 1 base from V and 3 bases from J; bases unmatched to any gene: 5. The CDR3 totals 17 residues. CDR3 region: CASSLDWGQGATDTQYF. CDR3 DNA sequence: TGTGCCAGCAGCTTAGATTGGGGACAGGGGGCAACAGATACGCAGTATTTT.

The chain is built from TRBV27 and TRBJ2-7, with D perhaps matching TRBD2 (5 bases). The germline gives CDR1 MNHEY, CDR2 SMNVEV (reference sequence). Trimming removed 5 bases from V and 5 bases from J, with 16 bases in between. This CDR3 has 14 residues. CDR3 bases: TGTGCCAGCAGTCCCCGCGTCGGGGTCCACGAGCAGTACGTC. Encoded protein: CASSPRVGVHEQYV.

The rearrangement links TRBV9 to TRBJ1-6; D is unresolved. CDR3 length equals 14 residues. V lost 2 bases to trimming and J lost 6 bases, with 9 bases between them. Germline V gene data show CDR1 as SGDLS and CDR2 as YYNGEE. The CDR3 bases are TGTGCCAGCAGCGTTCTGGGCCTTAATTCACCCCTCCACTTT. Protein sequence: CASSVLGLNSPLHF. Full variable domain (rest looked up from reference TRBV9 and TRBJ1-6): DSGVTQTPKHLITATGQRVTLRCSPRSGDLSVYWYQQSLDQGLQFLIQYYNGEERAKGNILERFSAQQFPDLHSELNLSSLELGDSALYFCASSVLGLNSPLHFGNGTRLTVT.

This rearrangement joins TRBV6-5 to TRBJ1-1, with D hard to call. V dropped 5 bases and J dropped 6 bases, with 13 bases sitting between them. CDR3 length: 13 amino acids. Germline loops: CDR1 MNHEY, CDR2 SVGAGI. The CDR3 DNA reads TGTGCCAGCAGTCTCAGATATTCTTCTGAAGCTTTCTTT. Its protein is CASSLRYSSEAFF.

This chain links TRBV5-6 with TRBJ1-3, with D unclear. Germline V gives CDR1 SGHDT, CDR2 YYEEEE. V was clipped by 0 bases and J by 4 bases, with 5 bases between them. This CDR3 region has 13 residues. CDR3 nucleotide sequence: TGTGCCAGCAGCTTGGCGGGAGGAAACACCATATATTTT. Amino acid sequence: CASSLAGGNTIYF.

J is TRBJ2-2 and V is TRBV6-6, with 8 positions matching TRBD2. The CDR3 runs to 16 residues. V was clipped by 4 bases and J by 2 bases; unmatched bases: 6. Per the germline V gene, CDR1 is MNHNY and CDR2 is SVGAGI (reference sequence). The CDR3 bases are TGTGCCAGCAGTTCCGCTAGCGGGCAAAACACCGGGGAGCTGTTTTTT. It encodes CASSSASGQNTGELFF.

The gene calls are TRBV4-1 and TRBJ1-5; D gene ambiguous. This CDR3 contains 14 residues. The V gene lost 1 base and the J gene lost 7 bases, with 11 bases spanning the gap. Germline V lookup: CDR1 MGHRA, CDR2 YSYEKL. In DNA, the CDR3 is TGCGCCAGCAGCCAAGGCCGGTTAGAACAGCCCCAGCATTTT. Residues: CASSQGRLEQPQHF.

This chain links TRBV7-9 with TRBJ1-1; D not certain. The CDR3 loop spans 13 amino acids. Germline V gene lookup returns CDR1 SEHNR and CDR2 FQNEAQ (reference sequence). V was cut by 3 bases and J by 5 bases, with 10 bases left in between. In DNA form, the CDR3 reads TGTGCCAGCAGCTTCGAGAGGCGGACTGAAGCTTTCTTT. Amino acid sequence: CASSFERRTEAFF.

Ten or more counts support this clone. This rearrangement joins TRBV12-3 or TRBV12-4 to TRBJ1-5, with D maybe TRBD1 (6 bases). The germline V and J ends were trimmed by 8 bases and 4 bases, with 12 bases remaining between them. This CDR3 is 13 amino acids long. The CDR3 loop reads CASARGGNQPQHF. Written as DNA, the CDR3 is TGTGCCAGCGCAAGGGGGGGGAATCAGCCCCAGCATTTT.

The rearrangement joins TRBV12-5 to TRBJ1-5, with a tentative D call TRBD1 (6 bases). V was shortened by 5 bases and J by 3 bases, with 17 bases between the two germline ends. CDR3 size: 16 residues. Germline V gives CDR1 LGHNT, CDR2 FRNRAP. CDR3 loop: CASGMGGGLFNQPQHF. CDR3 DNA: TGTGCTAGTGGTATGGGCGGGGGCCTATTCAATCAGCCCCAGCATTTT.

The rearrangement uses TRBV5-1 and TRBJ2-3; 8 nucleotides match TRBD2. Per germline, CDR1 SGHRS and CDR2 YFSETQ. The CDR3 is made up of 15 amino acids. The junction had 3 bases not matched to a gene; V was cut back by 2 bases and J by 1 base. The CDR3 coding sequence is TGCGCCAGCAGCTTAGGGACTAGAGGCACAGATACGCAGTATTTT. Its protein product is CASSLGTRGTDTQYF.

The rearrangement joins TRBV7-6 to TRBJ2-3, with 10 bases lining up with TRBD2. This CDR3 is built from 17 residues. Germline lookup yields CDR1 SGHVS and CDR2 FNYEAQ. The V segment lost 2 bases and the J segment 4 bases; nucleotides outside the gene matches: 9. The CDR3 is CASSLRVAGGVADTQYF. The CDR3 region has the DNA TGTGCCAGCAGCTTAAGGGTAGCGGGGGGCGTTGCAGATACGCAGTATTTT.

This chain uses TRBV9 with TRBJ2-3; possible D gene TRBD2, 6 bases. Per germline, CDR1 SGDLS and CDR2 YYNGEE. The V end was cut by 4 bases, the J end by 1 base, with 13 bases between. The CDR3 runs 15 residues. The CDR3 here is CASSRGLTGTDTQYF. The CDR3 DNA follows: TGTGCCAGCAGCCGGGGACTCACTGGCACAGATACGCAGTATTTT.

The chain joins TRBV7-9 to TRBJ1-6; possible D gene TRBD1, 6 bases. The CDR3 runs 15 residues. V shed 5 bases and J shed 5 bases, with 13 bases lying between them. Germline CDR1 reads SEHNR; CDR2 reads FQNEAQ (reference sequence). CDR3 coding DNA: TGTGCCAGCAGCAGTACGTGGGGGCATAATTCACCCCTCCACTTT. Protein sequence: CASSSTWGHNSPLHF.

The gene calls are TRBV19 and TRBJ2-2; D may be TRBD1 (6 bases). From germline, CDR1 is LNHDA and CDR2 SQIVND (reference sequence). The CDR3 runs to 15 residues. V was shortened by 4 bases and J by 1 base, with 10 bases between the two germline ends. The CDR3 sequence is CASSRPGQNTGELFF. In DNA, the CDR3 is TGTGCCAGTAGTAGGCCGGGACAGAACACCGGGGAGCTGTTTTTT.

This clone was observed a single time. V is TRBV7-9 and J is TRBJ1-4; tentatively, D is TRBD1 (6 bases). Trimming removed 6 bases from V and 8 bases from J, with 13 bases in between. Germline lookup yields CDR1 SEHNR and CDR2 FQNEAQ (reference sequence). There are 13 residues in the CDR3. The CDR3 sequence is CASSVRGGEKLFF. For the CDR3, the DNA is TGTGCCAGCAGTGTCAGGGGTGGGGAAAAACTGTTTTTT.

This clone was seen more than once but under ten times. The chain is built from TRBV2 and TRBJ2-2; TRBD2 matches at 13 bases. From germline, CDR1 is SNHLY and CDR2 FYNNEI. The CDR3 length is 15 residues. With 5 bases clipped from V and 5 bases from J, the junction kept 2 bases outside the gene matches. CDR3 sequence reads: CASSPLAGGTGELFF. In DNA, the CDR3 is TGTGCCAGCAGTCCACTAGCGGGGGGGACCGGGGAGCTGTTTTTT.

The V call is TRBV21-1, the J call TRBJ2-7; the table's D call, TRBD1, has no DNA check behind it. TRBV21-1 is flagged as a pseudogene. CDR3 length equals 19 residues. The CDR3 region has the DNA TGTGCCAGCAGCAAAGCGAAAGGACAGGGGCCAGCCAGGCCACGGGAGCAGTACGTC. This codes for CASSKAKGQGPARPREQYV.

The genes are TRBV19 and TRBJ1-5; D may be TRBD1 (5 bases). The CDR3 has 15 residues. The germline CDR1 and CDR2 sequences are LNHDA and SQIVND (reference sequence). V lost 5 bases and J 3 bases, leaving 14 bases between the germline ends. The CDR3 bases are TGTGCCAGTAGTTGGGGAGGGGTACCCAATCAGCCCCAGCATTTT. Its translation: CASSWGGVPNQPQHF.

DNA of the CDR3: TGCACCAGCAGCCAGGCAGGGAGGTCCTACGAGCAGTACGTC. Translating gives CTSSQAGRSYEQYV. The chain carries TRBV1 and TRBJ2-7; no DNA check was done on the table's D call, TRBD2. TRBV1 is a known pseudogene. CDR3 length: 14 amino acids.

The chain recombines TRBV19 with TRBJ1-5; D call uncertain. The CDR3 contains 16 residues. V was shortened by 6 bases and J by 1 base, with 16 bases between the two germline ends. Germline loops: CDR1 LNHDA, CDR2 SQIVND (reference sequence). CDR3 bases: TGTGCCAGTAGCTGGGGTCCGAGGAGGAGCAATCAGCCCCAGCATTTT. This translates into CASSWGPRRSNQPQHF.

The rearrangement uses TRBV11-2 and TRBJ1-2; 8 bases are shared with TRBD1. From germline, CDR1 is SGHAT and CDR2 FQNNGV. The junction had 9 bases not matched to a gene; V was cut back by 5 bases and J by 4 bases. CDR3 size: 15 residues. In nucleotides, the CDR3 is TGTGCCAGCAGCCCCCCCGGACAGGGCCTCTATGGCTACACCTTC. Residues: CASSPPGQGLYGYTF. Looking up the rest from reference TRBV11-2 and TRBJ1-2 gives the full variable domain: EAGVAQSPRYKIIEKRQSVAFWCNPISGHATLYWYQQILGQGPKLLIQFQNNGVVDDSQLPKDRFSAERLKGVDSTLKIQPAKLEDSAVYLCASSPPGQGLYGYTFGSGTRLTVV.

This clone has a single count. This CDR3 reads CATTRGWSSYEQYV. DNA of the CDR3: TGTGCCACAACGAGGGGGTGGAGCTCCTACGAGCAGTACGTC. The chain has TRBV6-5 and TRBJ2-7, with TRBD1 as a possible D gene (6 bases). V was shortened by 10 bases and J by 0 bases, with 16 bases between the two germline ends. The CDR3 loop spans 14 amino acids. CDR1 is MNHEY and CDR2 is SVGAGI in the germline V gene.